The 2 T cell receptor beta chains given below trace back to one sample, sequenced in a study of blood T cell repertoires in COVID-19. Sequencing used immunoSEQ multiplex PCR; TCRdb keeps in-frame clones, though not all of them. The sample has around 360,000 clones; about 89% are singletons. The sample taken for sequencing was peripheral blood. The receptors were sampled from a woman younger than 45 with COVID-19, enrolled during active disease.

V and J are TRBV5-8 and TRBJ2-5; D remains unclear. Trimming left V 0 bases short and J 7 bases short, with 13 bases between. The CDR3 is 14 amino acids. Germline assignment: CDR1 SGHTS and CDR2 YDEGEE. Here the CDR3 DNA reads TGTGCCAGCAGCTTGGCGGCCAGCTCGGGGACCCAGTACTTC. Its translation: CASSLAASSGTQYF. Full variable domain (outside the CDR3, taken from reference TRBV5-8 and TRBJ2-5): EAGVTQSPTHLIKTRGQQATLRCSPISGHTSVYWYQQALGLGLQFLLWYDEGEERNRGNFPPRFSGRQFPNYSSELNVNALELEDSALYLCASSLAASSGTQYFGPGTRLLVL.

V and J are TRBV11-2 and TRBJ2-3; TRBD1 matches at 11 bases. V shed 3 bases, J shed 7 bases, and the junction held 9 bases outside the gene matches. Germline V gene sequence: CDR1 SGHAT, CDR2 FQNNGV. The CDR3 contains 16 residues. The CDR3 DNA reads as TGTGCCAGCAGCTTCCCCGGGACAGGGGGGCGAAATACGCAGTATTTT. Protein: CASSFPGTGGRNTQYF.